This TCR beta chain derives from a study of early T cells in non-severe SARS-CoV-2 infection. Overall study: Bulk RNA from unsorted whole blood was sequenced; chains were unpaired.

A remark on this clonotype: No antigen is known for it.

The CDR3 runs to 20 residues. The ends were cut back, 5 bases at V and 0 bases at J, with 26 bases in the middle. From germline, CDR1 is SGHTA and CDR2 FQGNSA. Study observations and caveats: CD4 and private specificities were missed by VDJdb matching, which favored anti-spike CD8 responses.

Unique molecular identifiers were added to individual cDNA molecules. Each CDR3 protein gets one entry after TCRdb re-called the 5' RACE reads with MiXCR. The repertoire includes 86,000 or so distinct CDR3 sequences, roughly 13% of them detected once, and roughly 3% sits in the top ten. This clonotype was sampled from an adult who was a healthcare worker with PCR-confirmed SARS-CoV-2 infection or an uninfected control (not recorded which). This sequence joins TRBV7-2 and TRBJ2-4; the D gene could be TRBD1 or TRBD2 (7 bases each). Sequencing used whole blood. The CDR3 spells CASSPTLQVRGGLAKNIQYF. CDR3 DNA sequence: TGTGCCAGCAGCCCTACCCTACAGGTCAGGGGGGGTTTAGCCAAAAACATTCAGTACTTC. Drawing the rest from reference TRBV7-2 and TRBJ2-4, the complete variable domain is GAGVSQSPSNKVTEKGKDVELRCDPISGHTALYWYRQSLGQGLEFLIYFQGNSAPDKSGLPSDRFSAERTGGSVSTLTIQRTQQEDSAVYLCASSPTLQVRGGLAKNIQYFGAGTRLSVL.